Below, 5 T cell receptor beta chains from the same sample are listed, as sequenced in a study of T cells in Graves' hyperthyroidism and ophthalmopathy. RNA transcripts gave rise to amplified TCR beta CDR3 regions. First-round RT-PCR of the TCR CDR3 relied on the HTBI primer set. MiXCR was run by TCRdb on the multiplex PCR reads, yielding one entry per CDR3 protein. This table holds 600,000 to 850,000 distinct CDR3 sequences, roughly a sixth found once. Sequenced material: blood. These receptors were collected from a woman aged 50 to 65 with Graves' hyperthyroidism that later progressed to Graves' ophthalmopathy.

This chain links TRBV12-3 or TRBV12-4 with TRBJ1-5; D is unclear. V dropped 6 bases and J dropped 2 bases, with 14 bases sitting between them. The CDR3 is made up of 15 amino acids. The CDR3 coding sequence is TGTGCCAGCAGCCCTAACGCCAGAGGCAATCAGCCCCAGCATTTT. Amino acids: CASSPNARGNQPQHF.

The chain couples TRBV19 to TRBJ1-3, with D uncertain. Germline assignment: CDR1 LNHDA and CDR2 SQIVND (reference sequence). Trimming shortened V by 0 bases and J by 0 bases, and 15 bases separated the two germline ends. The CDR3 runs to 18 residues. The CDR3 loop is CASSIDLFGGISGNTIYF. In nucleotides, the CDR3 is TGTGCCAGTAGTATAGATCTATTCGGCGGCATCTCTGGAAACACCATATATTTT.

This clonotype was counted only a few times. V usage is TRBV4-1 and J usage is TRBJ2-1; TRBD2 matches 11 bases. The CDR3 spans 17 residues. After removal of 5 bases from V and 0 bases from J, the junction contained 6 bases not matched to a gene. Germline-derived CDR1 and CDR2 are MGHRA and YSYEKL. Here the CDR3 reads CASSYLAGGFSYNEQFF. The CDR3 DNA reads as TGCGCCAGCAGCTACCTAGCGGGGGGCTTCTCCTACAATGAGCAGTTCTTC.

Ten or more counts support this clonotype. The chain recombines TRBV20-1 with TRBJ2-5; TRBD2 aligns across 7 bases. The CDR3 spans 12 residues. CDR1 and CDR2 from the germline V gene are DFQATT and SNEGSKA (reference sequence). V was pared by 3 bases and J by 3 bases, with 1 base of the junction left unmatched. The CDR3 coding sequence is TGCAGTGCTAGGACTAGCAAAGAGACCCAGTACTTC. Translating gives CSARTSKETQYF.

This clonotype has a count of ten or more. The CDR3 loop reads CASSLALDRVDTQYF. CDR3 in DNA: TGTGCCAGCAGTTTAGCCCTCGACAGGGTGGATACGCAGTATTTT. The V call is TRBV12-3 or TRBV12-4, the J call TRBJ2-3; TRBD1 matches at 7 bases. The CDR3 is made up of 15 amino acids. The V segment lost 0 bases and the J segment 6 bases; nucleotides outside the gene matches: 6.